This entry lists 8 T cell receptor beta chains sequenced from one sample in a study of blood T cell repertoires in COVID-19. The assay was immunoSEQ multiplex PCR, and TCRdb's table has in-frame clones only and misses some. The repertoire holds 25,000 to 30,000 clones, around 92% seen once, with roughly 2.6% in the top ten. The sample taken for sequencing was peripheral blood. All receptors derive from a human donor in a cohort sampled during active COVID-19.

V usage is TRBV3-1 (or the pseudogene TRBV3-2) and J usage is TRBJ2-7; possible D gene TRBD1, 6 bases. Trimming shortened V by 2 bases and J by 6 bases, and 11 bases separated the two germline ends. CDR3 length equals 13 residues. Looked up from germline, CDR1 is LGHDT and CDR2 is YNNKEL (reference sequence). The CDR3 region is CASSQPKGGEQYF. The CDR3 coding sequence is TGTGCCAGCAGCCAACCGAAAGGGGGCGAGCAGTACTTC.

Here the CDR3 reads CATYQRSRSGYTF. The CDR3 region has the DNA TGTGCCACCTACCAGCGGTCTCGAAGTGGCTACACCTTC. The rearrangement uses TRBV19 and TRBJ1-2; D is ambiguous. This CDR3 has 13 amino acids. Germline CDR1 is LNHDA and CDR2 is SQIVND (reference sequence). V lost 10 bases to trimming and J lost 7 bases, with 19 bases between them.

The CDR3 sequence is CASSPHRGCGGTSTDTQYF. The CDR3 coding sequence is TGCGCCAGCAGTCCCCACAGGGGGTGCGGGGGAACTAGCACAGATACGCAGTATTTT. The chain links TRBV23-1 to TRBJ2-3, with a possible D match to TRBD1 (8 bases). TRBV23-1 is reported as an ORF; its role is uncertain. Deletions cut 4 bases from V and 0 bases from J, with 23 bases between. The CDR3 length is 19 residues.

This clone has a single count. The rearrangement uses TRBV2 and TRBJ2-3; no firm D call. The ends were cut back, 6 bases at V and 4 bases at J, with 11 bases in the middle. The CDR3 consists of 13 residues. Germline V gene lookup returns CDR1 SNHLY and CDR2 FYNNEI. CDR3: CASSYNEADTQYF. Here the CDR3 DNA reads TGTGCCAGCAGCTACAACGAGGCAGATACGCAGTATTTT.

The rearrangement links TRBV7-9 to TRBJ1-4; D is undetermined. Trimming cost V 1 base and J 13 bases, with 13 bases left between them. Germline assignment: CDR1 SEHNR and CDR2 FQNEAQ (reference sequence). The CDR3 consists of 13 residues. CDR3 sequence reads: CASSLDAGPALFF. Written as DNA, the CDR3 is TGTGCCAGCAGCTTAGATGCGGGCCCCGCACTGTTTTTT.

J is TRBJ2-2 and V is TRBV2; possibly TRBD1 for D (6 bases). The CDR3 extends over 15 amino acids. V dropped 10 bases and J dropped 1 base, with 16 bases sitting between them. Germline CDR1 reads SNHLY; CDR2 reads FYNNEI. CDR3 DNA: TGTGCCATACTTGCAGGGGCCCGGAACACCGGGGAGCTGTTTTTT. Its translation: CAILAGARNTGELFF.

The genes are TRBV5-4 and TRBJ1-2; D gene ambiguous. V lost 0 bases, J lost 8 bases, and 14 bases lay in between. The CDR3 runs to 14 residues. The V gene's germline CDR1 is SGHNT and CDR2 YYREEE (reference sequence). Here the CDR3 reads CASSLVVPGSGYTF. CDR3 DNA sequence: TGTGCCAGCAGCTTGGTGGTCCCGGGGAGCGGCTACACCTTC.

This CDR3 is CASSPGGGGNTEAFF. CDR3 coding DNA: TGTGCCAGCAGCCCCGGGGGAGGGGGTAACACTGAAGCTTTCTTT. The V and J genes are TRBV6-2 or TRBV6-3 and TRBJ1-1; tentative D call: TRBD1 (6 bases). The CDR3 spans 15 residues. The V and J ends lost 6 bases and 2 bases respectively, with 16 bases between them. Germline CDR1 reads MNHEY; CDR2 reads SVGEGT.